Each of the 7 T cell receptor beta chains below was sequenced from the same sample in a study of beta chain features in type 1 diabetes. Study outcomes and limitations: Across all four CD4+ subsets, people with type 1 diabetes showed modestly shorter TCRB CDR3s.

These TCRs are of unknown antigen specificity. All of the isolated RNA was reverse transcribed, so expressed TCRB transcripts were sequenced. The data were produced by immunoSEQ multiplex PCR, yet TCRdb's version contains in-frame clones alone and is incomplete. The sample holds some 200,000 clones, around 15% seen once. Sequences were obtained from naive CD4+ T cells from blood. The receptors originated from a man aged 30 to 39 with type 1 diabetes.

This clone was observed a few times. The chain couples TRBV27 to TRBJ2-3, with a possible D match to TRBD1 (5 bases). V dropped 3 bases and J dropped 2 bases, with 9 bases sitting between them. The CDR3 runs to 14 residues. CDR1 and CDR2 from the germline V gene are MNHEY and SMNVEV (reference sequence). CDR3 protein: CASSFRVYTDTQYF. CDR3 nucleotide sequence: TGTGCCAGCAGTTTCAGGGTTTACACAGATACGCAGTATTTT.

In this sample, this clone turned up a few times. V is TRBV29-1 and J is TRBJ2-3; D not certain. The CDR3 has 12 amino acids. Trimming stripped 0 bases from V and 6 bases from J, with 7 bases between. Germline lookup yields CDR1 SQVTM and CDR2 ANQGSEA. The chain's CDR3 is CSVEDQGDTQYF. The CDR3 DNA sequence: TGCAGCGTTGAAGATCAAGGGGATACGCAGTATTTT.

The table lists this clone with a few counts. The chain joins TRBV21-1 to TRBJ1-1. TRBV21-1 is labeled a pseudogene. The CDR3 sequence is 12 residues long. Here the CDR3 reads CASSKGVTEAFF. DNA for the CDR3: TGTGCCAGCAGCAAAGGGGTCACTGAAGCTTTCTTT.

The V gene is TRBV4-2, the J gene TRBJ2-2, with no clear D. The CDR3 length is 17 residues. Germline V lookup: CDR1 LGHNA, CDR2 YNFKEQ. The V gene lost 2 bases and the J gene lost 1 base, with 14 bases spanning the gap. In DNA, the CDR3 is TGTGCCAGCAGCCAATTCACCGCTTCTATGAACACCGGGGAGCTGTTTTTT. It translates to CASSQFTASMNTGELFF.

The chain joins TRBV30 to TRBJ2-3; D possibly matches TRBD1 or TRBD2 (5 bases each). Germline loops: CDR1 GTSNPN, CDR2 SVGIG (reference sequence). The CDR3 is 15 residues long. The V end was cut by 5 bases, the J end by 1 base, with 16 bases between. CDR3 in amino acids: CAWSNFGARTDTQYF. As DNA, the CDR3 is TGTGCCTGGTCCAACTTCGGGGCGCGCACAGATACGCAGTATTTT.

The chain joins TRBV4-1 to TRBJ2-4; 7 bases line up with TRBD2. Germline V gene sequence: CDR1 MGHRA, CDR2 YSYEKL. V shed 3 bases, J shed 4 bases, and the junction held 15 bases outside the gene matches. CDR3 size: 18 residues. The CDR3 coding sequence is TGCGCCAGCAGCCATGTACCCGCCCTAGGGAGGGAGAAAAACATTCAGTACTTC. Its protein is CASSHVPALGREKNIQYF.

This clone was seen only a few times. The chain joins TRBV29-1 to TRBJ2-5; 11 bases align to TRBD1. The V gene end was trimmed by 7 bases and the J gene end by 4 bases; junction bases not matched to a gene: 5. Germline V gene lookup returns CDR1 SQVTM and CDR2 ANQGSEA. This CDR3 contains 13 residues. The CDR3 reads CSGTGQGGETQYF. CDR3 in DNA: TGCAGCGGTACGGGACAGGGGGGAGAGACCCAGTACTTC.